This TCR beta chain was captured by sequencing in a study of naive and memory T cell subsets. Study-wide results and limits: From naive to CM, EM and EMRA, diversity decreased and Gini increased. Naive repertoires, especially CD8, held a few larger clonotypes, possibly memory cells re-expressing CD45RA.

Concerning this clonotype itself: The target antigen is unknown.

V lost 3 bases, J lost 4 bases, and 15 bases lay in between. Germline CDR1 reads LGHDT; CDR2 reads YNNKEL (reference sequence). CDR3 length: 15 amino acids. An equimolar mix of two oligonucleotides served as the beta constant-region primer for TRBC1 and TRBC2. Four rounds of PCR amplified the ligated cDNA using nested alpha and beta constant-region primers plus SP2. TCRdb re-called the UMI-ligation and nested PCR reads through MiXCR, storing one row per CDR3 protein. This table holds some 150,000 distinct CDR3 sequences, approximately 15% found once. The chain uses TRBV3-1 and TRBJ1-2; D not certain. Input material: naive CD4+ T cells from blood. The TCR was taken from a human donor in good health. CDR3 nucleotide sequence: TGTGCCAGCAGCCATCGTGAGACCGTAATCTATGGCTACACCTTC. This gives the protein CASSHRETVIYGYTF.